The entry below gives a single T cell receptor (beta chain) sequence along with its context. This sample was taken from a study of blood T cell repertoires in COVID-19. Study-level background: From the United States, Italy and Spain came samples of acute and convalescent COVID-19.

Assay: immunoSEQ multiplex PCR; the TCRdb copy retains only in-frame clones and omits some. The table lists 400,000 to 450,000 clones, around 88% of them singletons, with around an eighth in the top ten. Source material: peripheral blood. This receptor was identified in a woman in her fifties or sixties with COVID-19, enrolled during active disease.

The chain's CDR3 is CASSLTTSGGGTDTQYF. DNA of the CDR3: TGTGCCAGCAGCTTAACGACTAGCGGGGGGGGCACAGATACGCAGTATTTT. The rearrangement joins TRBV5-6 to TRBJ2-3; 14 bases agree with TRBD2. Trimming removed 2 bases from V and 1 base from J; junction bases left unmatched: 3. The germline gives CDR1 SGHDT, CDR2 YYEEEE. CDR3 length: 17 residues.